The sequence of this TCR beta chain was determined in a study of cytomegalovirus exposure and HLA in healthy donors. Whole-study findings and limits: CMV serostatus was the sole immune exposure data available. An analysis that came later showed most CMV-associated TCR beta chains appearing HLA-restricted.

Donors counted as nominally healthy when sampled, yet unrecorded immune exposures were likely. For this clone: Its antigen remains unidentified. The germline gene is not matched at one end of the junction; a read error may be the cause.

60 Vbeta and 13 Jbeta primers were used in PCR. Method: immunoSEQ multiplex PCR; TCRdb's copy keeps in-frame clones and lacks some. Among about 110,000 clones, around 60% were seen once, and the ten largest hold approximately 3.9%. The CDR3 extends over 10 amino acids. Germline CDR1 is SGHTA and CDR2 is FQGNSA. Material: PBMCs. The TCR originated in a man aged 25 to 40 in good health and CMV-seropositive. The rearrangement uses TRBV7-2 and TRBJ1-2; D gene uncertain. The CDR3 DNA follows: TGTGCCAGCAGCTTATACAGACACAGCTTC. This encodes CASSLYRHSF.